This T cell receptor (beta chain) derives from a study of blood T cell repertoires in COVID-19. This clone has only one observation. The CDR3 has 14 amino acids. CDR1 and CDR2 (germline): SGHDT, YYEEEE. The V gene end was trimmed by 3 bases and the J gene end by 9 bases; junction bases not matched to a gene: 2. Clones were sequenced by immunoSEQ multiplex PCR, and TCRdb holds only the in-frame ones, with some missing. The sample consists of 250,000 to 300,000 clones, 65% to 90% of them appearing once. The sequenced material came from PBMCs or T cells enriched from blood (not recorded which). This sequence joins TRBV5-6 and TRBJ1-6, with 11 positions matching TRBD1. The receptor's source is a man aged 18 to 30 who had recovered from COVID-19. Written as DNA, the CDR3 is TGTGCCAGCAGCTCGGGACAGGGGGGTTCACCCCTCCACTTT. Translation gives CASSSGQGGSPLHF.